This T cell receptor beta chain was sequenced in a study of blood T cell repertoires in COVID-19. Turning to the study itself: Nucleic acid was either cDNA or gDNA, and it came from T cells, B-cell-depleted T cells, or PBMCs.

Original processing notes: Amplification of reference gene primers was used by the study to estimate nucleated cell counts. Method: immunoSEQ multiplex PCR; TCRdb's copy keeps in-frame clones and lacks some. The V and J calls and clone size are taken from that table; D and trimming were inferred from the DNA. The sample gives under 100,000 clones, 65% to 85% of which show up once; nearly 25% is in the top ten. The CDR3 length is 16 residues. Germline CDR1 MNHEY, CDR2 SVGAGI. Trimming removed 4 bases from V and 1 base from J; junction bases left unmatched: 5. The chain is built from TRBV6-5 and TRBJ1-5; 9 bases match TRBD1. This TCR came from a man older than 75 with active or convalescent COVID-19. The sample was peripheral blood. CDR3: CASSWGQGRSNQPQHF. CDR3 DNA sequence: TGTGCCAGCAGTTGGGGACAGGGACGAAGCAATCAGCCCCAGCATTTT.